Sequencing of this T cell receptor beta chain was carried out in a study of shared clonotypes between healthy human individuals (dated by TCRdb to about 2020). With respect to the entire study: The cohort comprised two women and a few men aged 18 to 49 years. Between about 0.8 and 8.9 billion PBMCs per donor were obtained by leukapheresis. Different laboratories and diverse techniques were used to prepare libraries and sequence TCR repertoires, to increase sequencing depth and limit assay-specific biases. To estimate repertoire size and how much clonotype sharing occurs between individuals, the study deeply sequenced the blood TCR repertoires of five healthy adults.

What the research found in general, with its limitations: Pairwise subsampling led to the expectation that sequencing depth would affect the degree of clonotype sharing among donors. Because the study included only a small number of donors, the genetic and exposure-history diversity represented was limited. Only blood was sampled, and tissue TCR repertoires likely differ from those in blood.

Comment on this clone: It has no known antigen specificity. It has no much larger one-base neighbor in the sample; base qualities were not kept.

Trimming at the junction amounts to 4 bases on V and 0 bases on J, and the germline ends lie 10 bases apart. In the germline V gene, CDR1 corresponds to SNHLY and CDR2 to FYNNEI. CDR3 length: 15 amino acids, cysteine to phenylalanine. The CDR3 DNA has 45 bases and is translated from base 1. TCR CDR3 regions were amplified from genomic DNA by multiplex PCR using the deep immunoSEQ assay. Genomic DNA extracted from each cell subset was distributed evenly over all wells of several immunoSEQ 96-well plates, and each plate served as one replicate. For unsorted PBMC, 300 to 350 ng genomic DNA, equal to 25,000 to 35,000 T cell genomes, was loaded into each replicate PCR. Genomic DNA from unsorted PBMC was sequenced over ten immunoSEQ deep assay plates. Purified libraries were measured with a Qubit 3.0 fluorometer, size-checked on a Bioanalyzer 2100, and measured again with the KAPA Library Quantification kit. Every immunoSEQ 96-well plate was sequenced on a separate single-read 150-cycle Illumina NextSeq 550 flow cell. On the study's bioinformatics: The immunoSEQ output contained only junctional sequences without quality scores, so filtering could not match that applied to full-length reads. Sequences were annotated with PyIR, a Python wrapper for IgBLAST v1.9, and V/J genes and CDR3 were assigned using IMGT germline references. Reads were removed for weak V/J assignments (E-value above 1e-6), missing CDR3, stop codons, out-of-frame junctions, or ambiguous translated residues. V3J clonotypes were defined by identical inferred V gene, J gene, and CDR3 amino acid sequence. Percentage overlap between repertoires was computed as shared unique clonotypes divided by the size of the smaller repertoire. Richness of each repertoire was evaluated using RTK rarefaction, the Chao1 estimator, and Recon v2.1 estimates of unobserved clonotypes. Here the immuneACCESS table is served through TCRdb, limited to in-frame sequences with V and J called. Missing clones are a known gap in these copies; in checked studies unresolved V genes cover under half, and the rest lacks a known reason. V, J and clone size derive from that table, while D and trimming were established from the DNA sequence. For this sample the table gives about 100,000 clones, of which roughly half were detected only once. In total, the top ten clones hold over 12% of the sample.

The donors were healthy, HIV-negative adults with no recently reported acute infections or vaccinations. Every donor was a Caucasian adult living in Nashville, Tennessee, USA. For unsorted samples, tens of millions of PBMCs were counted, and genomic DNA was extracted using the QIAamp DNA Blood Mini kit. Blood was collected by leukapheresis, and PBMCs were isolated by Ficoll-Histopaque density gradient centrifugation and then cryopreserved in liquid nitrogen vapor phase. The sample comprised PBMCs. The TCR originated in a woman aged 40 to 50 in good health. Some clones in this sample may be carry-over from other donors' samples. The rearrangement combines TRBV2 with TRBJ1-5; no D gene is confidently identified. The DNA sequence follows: TGTGCCAGCAGTGGGCCAACTGGTAGCAATCAGCCCCAGCATTTT. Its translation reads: CASSGPTGSNQPQHF.